The 29 T cell receptor beta chains below were found in one sample sequenced in a study of shared clonotypes between healthy human individuals. Produced via immunoSEQ multiplex PCR; TCRdb's table is partial and in-frame only. The table records around 440,000 clones, around 77% of them present only once. The sample comprised PBMCs. These TCRs come from a woman aged 40 to 55 in good health. Some clones in this sample may be carry-over from other donors' samples.

The chain uses TRBV7-9 and TRBJ1-4; 8 bases agree with TRBD1. The V and J ends lost 5 bases and 7 bases, in that order; junction bases with no gene match: 12. CDR1 and CDR2 (germline): SEHNR, FQNEAQ (reference sequence). CDR3 size: 16 residues. The CDR3 DNA reads TGTGCCAGCAGCGCCGACGAGACAGGGGATTTTGAAAAACTGTTTTTT. It specifies CASSADETGDFEKLFF. Filled out from reference TRBV7-9 and TRBJ1-4, the complete variable domain reads DTGVSQNPRHKITKRGQNVTFRCDPISEHNRLYWYRQTLGQGPEFLTYFQNEAQLEKSRLLSDRFSAERPKGSFSTLEIQRTEQGDSAMYLCASSADETGDFEKLFFGSGTQLSVL.

CDR3 coding DNA: TGTGCCAGCAGTTTATCCGGGAGCTCTGGAAACACCATATATTTT. Its translation: CASSLSGSSGNTIYF. The chain links TRBV28 to TRBJ1-3; D unresolved. Deletions cut 1 base from V and 0 bases from J, with 7 bases between. The CDR3 runs to 15 residues. From germline, CDR1 is MDHEN and CDR2 SYDVKM.

This clone was picked up a small number of times. Only one base separates this from a far larger clonotype, so it likely reflects a read error. As the CDR3 is not closed by the conserved phenylalanine or tryptophan, this likely results from a read error. The chain recombines TRBV30 with TRBJ1-5, with 7 bases aligning to TRBD1. V dropped 0 bases and J dropped 7; count of bases not matched to a gene: 6. The CDR3 has 14 residues. Germline CDR1 and CDR2: GTSNPN and SVGIG (reference sequence). The CDR3 loop is CAWSVKGGRQPQHL. The CDR3, as DNA: TGTGCCTGGAGTGTTAAAGGGGGCAGACAGCCCCAGCATCTT.

This chain uses TRBV7-5 with TRBJ2-5; TRBD2 was called by the table and not checked on the DNA. The J call is in doubt because the DNA end fits TRBJ2-7 better. TRBV7-5 is designated a pseudogene. The CDR3 has 17 residues. Here the CDR3 DNA reads TGTGTCAGAAGGACCTATGATGGACTATTCCGGATCTACGAGCAGTACTTC. Amino acid sequence: CVRRTYDGLFRIYEQYF.

Only one count was recorded for this clone. The V gene is TRBV6-1, the J gene TRBJ1-5; D unresolved. In germline, CDR1 is MNHNS, CDR2 SASEGT. This CDR3 is 11 amino acids long. V lost 10 bases to trimming and J lost 6 bases, with 10 bases between them. CDR3 loop: CAIFDGQPQHF. In DNA, the CDR3 is TGTGCCATCTTCGATGGTCAGCCCCAGCATTTT.

The chain uses TRBV18 and TRBJ2-7; TRBD1 matches 9 bases. The germline V gene has CDR1 KGHSH and CDR2 LQKENI. The length of the CDR3 is 15 residues. V lost 3 bases, J lost 3 bases, and 6 bases stayed unmatched. The CDR3 DNA reads as TGTGCCAGCTCACCGACCGGGACAGGGATCTACGAGCAGTACTTC. Encoded protein: CASSPTGTGIYEQYF.

The gene calls are TRBV14 and TRBJ2-1, with TRBD2 matching over 11 bases. From germline, CDR1 is SGHDN and CDR2 FVKESK. J lost 9 bases, V lost 2 bases, and 6 bases had no gene match. CDR3 length: 15 amino acids. The CDR3 DNA follows: TGTGCCAGCAGCCAACGGACTAGCGGGTTAGGTGAGCAGTTCTTC. It is translated as CASSQRTSGLGEQFF.

As regards this clone: This sequence may be a read error, since a much larger clone differs from it by one base. The V call is TRBV11-2, the J call TRBJ2-5; 15 nucleotides match TRBD2. Trimming removed 6 bases from V and 8 bases from J; junction bases left unmatched: 7. Germline V CDR1 and CDR2: SGHAT, FQNNGV. There are 15 residues in the CDR3. The CDR3 region has the DNA TGTGCCAGCAGTATCGCGGGACTAGCGGGAGGCACCCAGTACTTC. Protein product: CASSIAGLAGGTQYF.

This chain connects TRBV7-9 to TRBJ2-5, with 14 bases aligning to TRBD2. Germline loops: CDR1 SEHNR, CDR2 FQNEAQ (reference sequence). Trimming took 5 bases from V and 3 from J; bases not matched to a gene: 14. The CDR3 has 19 amino acids. For the CDR3, the DNA is TGTGCCAGCAGCATTCAGCGGACTAGCGGGAGGATGAAAGAAGAGACCCAGTACTTC. Its translation is CASSIQRTSGRMKEETQYF.

This chain links TRBV25-1 with TRBJ1-1, with TRBD1 as a possible D gene (5 bases). CDR3 length equals 12 residues. The V gene's germline CDR1 is MGHDK and CDR2 SYGVNS. V lost 4 bases, J lost 11 bases, and 14 bases lay in between. The CDR3 loop is CASSVGQGGAFF. CDR3 in DNA: TGTGCCAGCAGTGTTGGTCAGGGTGGGGCTTTCTTT.

The chain employs TRBV5-1 and TRBJ1-1; the match to TRBD1 covers 7 bases. Germline-derived CDR1 and CDR2 are SGHRS and YFSETQ. After removal of 1 base from V and 1 base from J, the junction contained 10 bases not matched to a gene. CDR3 length: 17 residues. CDR3 DNA: TGCGCCAGCAGCTTGATTACGGACAGGCGGTCGAACACTGAAGCTTTCTTT. Translated: CASSLITDRRSNTEAFF.

The V and J genes are TRBV4-2 and TRBJ2-1; 7 bases line up with TRBD2. Trimming took 0 bases from V and 1 from J; bases not matched to a gene: 9. This CDR3 is 18 amino acids long. CDR1 is LGHNA and CDR2 is YNFKEQ in the germline V gene. CDR3 sequence: CASSQDTPLAESYNEQFF. In nucleotides, the CDR3 is TGTGCCAGCAGCCAAGATACCCCTCTAGCGGAATCCTACAATGAGCAGTTCTTC.

The genes are TRBV10-3 and TRBJ2-7; a weak D match, TRBD1 (5 bases). Germline V gene data show CDR1 as ENHRY and CDR2 as SYGVKD. Trimming left V 6 bases short and J 2 bases short, with 11 bases between. The CDR3 is made up of 13 amino acids. The CDR3 DNA reads as TGTGCCATCAGGACAGATCCCACCTACGAGCAGTACTTC. Protein product: CAIRTDPTYEQYF.

CDR3 bases: TGCGCCAGCAGCTCGGGACAGGGTGGCGATGGCTACACCTTC. Amino acid sequence: CASSSGQGGDGYTF. The chain employs TRBV5-1 and TRBJ1-2, with 9 bases identical to TRBD1. V shed 3 bases, J shed 6 bases, and the junction held 6 bases outside the gene matches. This CDR3 spans 14 amino acids. Germline V gives CDR1 SGHRS, CDR2 YFSETQ.

The gene calls are TRBV29-1 and TRBJ2-3; TRBD1 agrees at 9 bases. Germline CDR1 and CDR2: SQVTM and ANQGSEA. V was clipped by 4 bases and J by 5 bases; unmatched bases: 4. The CDR3 runs 13 residues. The CDR3 loop reads CSVATGGGDTQYF. CDR3 nucleotides: TGCAGCGTTGCGACAGGGGGTGGAGATACGCAGTATTTT.

This rearrangement joins TRBV4-3 to TRBJ1-2; D not certain. CDR3 length equals 12 residues. V was pared by 1 base and J by 3 bases, with 3 bases between. From germline, CDR1 is LGHNA and CDR2 YSLEER. The CDR3 DNA reads TGCGCCAGCAGCCAAGGCGACTATGGCTACACCTTC. Encoded protein: CASSQGDYGYTF.

The J gene is TRBJ2-2, the V gene TRBV18; 10 bases agree with TRBD1. The junction had 9 bases not matched to a gene; V was cut back by 4 bases and J by 7 bases. The CDR3 has 16 amino acids. The germline V gene has CDR1 KGHSH and CDR2 LQKENI. CDR3 amino acids: CASSRMTGGDNGELFF. The CDR3 nucleotides are TGTGCCAGCTCACGGATGACAGGGGGCGATAACGGGGAGCTGTTTTTT.

The V and J genes are TRBV5-8 and TRBJ2-3; 9 bases line up with TRBD2. The CDR3 has 17 amino acids. V was clipped by 5 bases and J by 2 bases; unmatched bases: 12. Per germline, CDR1 SGHTS and CDR2 YDEGEE. Written as DNA, the CDR3 is TGTGCCAGCAGTTGGGACCTCGGCGGGAGGGCCACAGATACGCAGTATTTT. The encoded protein is CASSWDLGGRATDTQYF. The full variable domain, its missing parts supplied by reference TRBV5-8 and TRBJ2-3, is EAGVTQSPTHLIKTRGQQATLRCSPISGHTSVYWYQQALGLGLQFLLWYDEGEERNRGNFPPRFSGRQFPNYSSELNVNALELEDSALYLCASSWDLGGRATDTQYFGPGTRLTVL.

This clone was recorded once. Given a far larger clone just one base away, this is likely a sequencing read error. The chain has TRBV25-1 and TRBJ2-7, with 8 bases aligning to TRBD1. CDR3 length: 15 amino acids. CDR1 MGHDK and CDR2 SYGVNS come from the germline V gene. CDR3 sequence reads: CASGDADRDDYEQYF. CDR3 nucleotides: TGTGCCAGCGGTGATGCGGACAGGGACGACTACGAGCAGTACTTC.

The chain is built from TRBV29-1 and TRBJ2-7; 7 bases line up with TRBD2. Germline values: CDR1 SQVTM, CDR2 ANQGSEA. The CDR3 extends over 12 amino acids. The ends lost 4 bases at V and 6 bases at J; junction bases unmatched: 6. CDR3 DNA sequence: TGCAGCGTTGGAGCGGGATTGGGCGAGCAGTACTTC. It codes for CSVGAGLGEQYF.

The chain uses TRBV11-2 and TRBJ2-3; possibly TRBD1 for D (6 bases). V gave up 5 bases and J gave up 3 bases, with 9 bases separating them. Germline loops: CDR1 SGHAT, CDR2 FQNNGV. The CDR3 sequence is 13 residues long. In nucleotides, the CDR3 is TGTGCCAGCAGCCCCCAGGGGACAGATACGCAGTATTTT. It yields the protein CASSPQGTDTQYF.

This clone was found a few times. This chain joins TRBV7-6 and TRBJ2-3; unclear D gene. V shed 2 bases and J shed 8 bases, with 20 bases lying between them. Per germline, CDR1 SGHVS and CDR2 FNYEAQ. This CDR3 region has 16 residues. The CDR3 DNA reads as TGTGCCAGCAGCTTATATGGTTCCGGGCAAGGCGGTACGCAGTATTTT. Translated, it gives CASSLYGSGQGGTQYF. The full variable domain, in which reference TRBV7-6 and TRBJ2-3 provide the parts outside the CDR3, is GAGVSQSPRYKVTKRGQDVALRCDPISGHVSLYWYRQALGQGPEFLTYFNYEAQQDKSGLPNDRFSAERPEGSISTLTIQRTEQRDSAMYRCASSLYGSGQGGTQYFGPGTRLTVL.

J is TRBJ2-6 and V is TRBV5-6; D remains ambiguous. Trimming removed 4 bases at V and 0 bases at J, with 8 bases between. The CDR3 runs 15 residues. CDR1 and CDR2 (germline): SGHDT, YYEEEE. CDR3 nucleotide sequence: TGTGCCAGCAGCCGAACTTTCTCTGGGGCCAACGTCCTGACTTTC. Translating gives CASSRTFSGANVLTF.

The chain links TRBV4-1 to TRBJ2-4; D is ambiguous. Germline values: CDR1 MGHRA, CDR2 YSYEKL. V dropped 4 bases and J dropped 1 base, with 8 bases sitting between them. The length of the CDR3 is 14 residues. CDR3 sequence reads: CASSPNVAKNIQYF. In DNA form, the CDR3 reads TGCGCCAGCAGCCCAAACGTGGCCAAAAACATTCAGTACTTC.

This clone appeared once. A far larger clone is one base from this, pointing to a likely read error. Distinct nucleotide sequences in the sample also encode this CDR3. V gene TRBV29-1 combines with J gene TRBJ1-2; D ambiguous. CDR1 is SQVTM, CDR2 ANQGSEA, per germline. V lost 7 bases, J lost 4 bases, and 25 bases lay in between. This CDR3 is 16 amino acids long. CDR3 coding DNA: TGCAGCGCTGTCGTCTTCGTCCGGGAGGCTGGCTATGGCTACACCTTC. Protein sequence: CSAVVFVREAGYGYTF.

A remark on this clone: The junction departs from the called germline gene at one end, perhaps through a read error. V and J are TRBV9 and TRBJ2-1, with D tentatively TRBD2 (6 bases). The germline CDR1 and CDR2 sequences are SGDLS and YYNGEE. CDR3 length: 16 amino acids. In nucleotides, the CDR3 is TGTGCCAGCAGCGTAGACCTAGGGGACTCCTCCAATGAGCAGTTCTTC. The encoded protein is CASSVDLGDSSNEQFF.

Here the CDR3 reads CASSLAPTGGGTGELFF. In DNA form, the CDR3 reads TGCGCCAGCAGCTTAGCCCCGACAGGGGGAGGGACCGGGGAGCTGTTTTTT. The chain uses TRBV5-1 and TRBJ2-2; 9 bases align to TRBD1. Germline CDR1 is SGHRS and CDR2 is YFSETQ. CDR3 size: 17 residues. V lost 2 bases and J lost 5; bases outside the gene matches: 10.

The chain carries TRBV5-4 and TRBJ2-5; possibly TRBD1 for D (5 bases). Deletions cut 4 bases from V and 2 bases from J, with 15 bases between. Germline CDR1 reads SGHNT; CDR2 reads YYREEE (reference sequence). This CDR3 region has 15 residues. The CDR3 coding sequence is TGTGCCAGCAGCCCTGTGGGCAGGGTGCAAGAGACCCAGTACTTC. This codes for CASSPVGRVQETQYF.

The chain is built from TRBV28 and TRBJ2-2, with TRBD1 as a possible D gene (6 bases). This CDR3 spans 13 amino acids. Germline V gene lookup returns CDR1 MDHEN and CDR2 SYDVKM. V lost 5 bases, J lost 5 bases, and 9 bases lay in between. The CDR3 region has the DNA TGTGCCAGCAGTAGGACAGTTACCGGGGAGCTGTTTTTT. Protein product: CASSRTVTGELFF.